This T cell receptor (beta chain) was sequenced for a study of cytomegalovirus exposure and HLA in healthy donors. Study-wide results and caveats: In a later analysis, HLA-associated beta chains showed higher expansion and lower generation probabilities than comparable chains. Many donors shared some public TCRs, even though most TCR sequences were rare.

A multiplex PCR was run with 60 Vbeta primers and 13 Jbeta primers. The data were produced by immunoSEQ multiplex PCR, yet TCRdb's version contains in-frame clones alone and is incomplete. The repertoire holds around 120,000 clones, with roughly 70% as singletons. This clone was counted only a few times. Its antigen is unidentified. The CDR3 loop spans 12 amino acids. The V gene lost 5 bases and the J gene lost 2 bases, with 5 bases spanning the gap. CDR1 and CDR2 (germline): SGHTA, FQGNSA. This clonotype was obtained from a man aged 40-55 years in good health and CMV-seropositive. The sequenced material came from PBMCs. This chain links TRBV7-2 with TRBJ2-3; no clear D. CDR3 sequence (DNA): TGTGCCAGCAGCCCTTACACAGATACGCAGTATTTT. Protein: CASSPYTDTQYF.